This entry features one TCR beta chain sequence. TCRdb keeps only in-frame clones here, not all; method: immunoSEQ multiplex PCR. The sample contains tens of thousands of clones, under 80% of which appear only once. The CDR3 spans 17 residues. Germline trimming cut 4 bases from V and 3 bases from J; bases unmatched to any gene: 11. Looked up from germline, CDR1 is MDHEN and CDR2 is SYDVKM. These data belong to a study of immune evolution from preneoplasia to lung adenocarcinoma. The chain joins TRBV28 to TRBJ2-3, with 9 bases aligning to TRBD1. This clonotype was sampled from a person in their sixties or seventies with lung adenocarcinoma. The sample consisted of FFPE invasive lung adenocarcinoma tissue. The CDR3 here is CASSSRDRVLATDTQYF. The CDR3 nucleotides are TGTGCCAGCAGTTCCCGGGACAGGGTATTAGCGACAGATACGCAGTATTTT.